The T cell receptor beta chain under discussion was sequenced for a study of blood T cell repertoires in COVID-19. Study-wide background: Donors in the United States, Italy and Spain gave samples during acute or convalescent COVID-19. Nucleic acid was either cDNA or gDNA, and it came from T cells, B-cell-depleted T cells, or PBMCs.

In the source study's methods: Counts of nucleated cells, estimated from reference gene primer amplification, were obtained. Assay: immunoSEQ multiplex PCR; the TCRdb copy retains only in-frame clones and omits some. That table gives V, J and clone size, and the DNA gave D and trimming. In the table there are about 190,000 clones, 70% to 90% of which are singletons. V dropped 6 bases and J dropped 3 bases, with 14 bases sitting between them. The CDR3 length is 14 residues. Per the germline V gene, CDR1 is KGHSH and CDR2 is LQKENI. The TCR sequence derives from a man aged 25-45 years with acute or convalescent COVID-19. V is TRBV18 and J is TRBJ2-5; no firm D call. The sample comprised peripheral blood. The CDR3 reads CASSAGFGKETQYF. As DNA, the CDR3 is TGTGCCAGCTCGGCCGGGTTCGGTAAAGAGACCCAGTACTTC.